This T cell receptor (beta chain) appears in the sequencing data of a study of shared clonotypes between healthy human individuals. Only in-frame clones appear in the TCRdb table, and some are missing; sequencing was by immunoSEQ multiplex PCR. The table records roughly 2.2 million clones, 90% to 95% of them present only once. Donors had no recently reported acute infections or vaccinations and were HIV-negative. CDR3 length: 18 amino acids. Between the trimmed V and J ends, which lost 2 bases and 4 bases, there was a span of 21 bases. Germline V gene lookup returns CDR1 SGHTA and CDR2 FQGTGA. The TCR comes from a man aged 18 to 29 in good health. Some clones in this sample may be carry-over from other donors' samples. Sequencing used naive CD4+ T cells from PBMCs. Documented subset: CD45RA+ positively selected. The V and J genes are TRBV7-3 and TRBJ2-1; TRBD2 is a possible D gene (5 bases). The CDR3 nucleotides are TGTGCCAGCAGCTTATCTTCTAGCCAAATCCTCCGGTACAATGAGCAGTTCTTC. Encoded protein: CASSLSSSQILRYNEQFF. The entire variable domain, with the rest obtained from reference TRBV7-3 and TRBJ2-1, is as follows: GAGVSQTPSNKVTEKGKYVELRCDPISGHTALYWYRQSLGQGPEFLIYFQGTGAADDSGLPNDRFFAVRPEGSVSTLKIQRTERGDSAVYLCASSLSSSQILRYNEQFFGPGTRLTVL.